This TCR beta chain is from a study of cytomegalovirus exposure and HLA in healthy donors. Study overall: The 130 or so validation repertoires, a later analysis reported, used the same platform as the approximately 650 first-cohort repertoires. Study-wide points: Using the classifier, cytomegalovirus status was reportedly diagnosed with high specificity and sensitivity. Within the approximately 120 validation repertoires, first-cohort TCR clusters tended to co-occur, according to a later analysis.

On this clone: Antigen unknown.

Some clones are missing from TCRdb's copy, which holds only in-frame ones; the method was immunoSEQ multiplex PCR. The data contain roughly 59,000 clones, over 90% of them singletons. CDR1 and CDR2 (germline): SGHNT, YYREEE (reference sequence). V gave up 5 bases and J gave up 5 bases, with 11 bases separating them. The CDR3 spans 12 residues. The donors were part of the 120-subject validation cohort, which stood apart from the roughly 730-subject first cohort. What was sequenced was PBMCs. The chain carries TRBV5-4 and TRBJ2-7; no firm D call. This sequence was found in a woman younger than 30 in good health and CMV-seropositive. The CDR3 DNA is TGTGCCAGCAGTTCACCAGGCCACGAGCAGTACTTC. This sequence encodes CASSSPGHEQYF.